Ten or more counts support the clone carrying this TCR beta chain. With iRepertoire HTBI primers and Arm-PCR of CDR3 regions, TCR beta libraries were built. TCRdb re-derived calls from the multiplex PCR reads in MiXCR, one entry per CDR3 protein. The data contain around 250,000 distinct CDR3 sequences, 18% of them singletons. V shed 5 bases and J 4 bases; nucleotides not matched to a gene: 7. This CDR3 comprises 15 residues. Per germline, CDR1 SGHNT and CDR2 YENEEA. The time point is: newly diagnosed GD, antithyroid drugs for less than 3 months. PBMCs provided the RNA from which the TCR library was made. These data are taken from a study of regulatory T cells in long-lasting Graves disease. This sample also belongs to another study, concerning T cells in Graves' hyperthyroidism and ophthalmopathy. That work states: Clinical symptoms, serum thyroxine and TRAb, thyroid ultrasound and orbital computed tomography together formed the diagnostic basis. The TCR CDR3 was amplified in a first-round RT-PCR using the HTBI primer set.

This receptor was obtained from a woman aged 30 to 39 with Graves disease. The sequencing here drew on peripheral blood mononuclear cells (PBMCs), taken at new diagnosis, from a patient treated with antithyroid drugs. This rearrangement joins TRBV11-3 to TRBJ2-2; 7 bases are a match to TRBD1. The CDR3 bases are TGTGCCAGCAGCCGCCGACAGGGAAGCACCGGGGAGCTGTTTTTT. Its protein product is CASSRRQGSTGELFF.